This TCR beta chain was captured in a study of blood T cell repertoires in COVID-19. In the original analysis: Reference gene primers were amplified, and this amplification served to estimate nucleated cell counts. Assay: immunoSEQ multiplex PCR; the TCRdb copy retains only in-frame clones and omits some. V and J calls and clone size are those listed in that table; D and trimming were worked out from the DNA. The data contain around 100,000 clones, approximately 90% of them singletons. Trimming pared 3 bases from V and 0 bases from J, leaving 12 bases between. In germline, CDR1 is SQVTM, CDR2 ANQGSEA. This CDR3 is 15 amino acids long.

The TCR originated in a woman aged 80 or over with acute or convalescent COVID-19. Material for sequencing was peripheral blood. The chain couples TRBV29-1 to TRBJ2-1, with D perhaps TRBD2 (7 bases). The CDR3 DNA follows: TGCAGCGTTGAGGAGGGGGGGGTCTCCTACAATGAGCAGTTCTTC. Protein: CSVEEGGVSYNEQFF.